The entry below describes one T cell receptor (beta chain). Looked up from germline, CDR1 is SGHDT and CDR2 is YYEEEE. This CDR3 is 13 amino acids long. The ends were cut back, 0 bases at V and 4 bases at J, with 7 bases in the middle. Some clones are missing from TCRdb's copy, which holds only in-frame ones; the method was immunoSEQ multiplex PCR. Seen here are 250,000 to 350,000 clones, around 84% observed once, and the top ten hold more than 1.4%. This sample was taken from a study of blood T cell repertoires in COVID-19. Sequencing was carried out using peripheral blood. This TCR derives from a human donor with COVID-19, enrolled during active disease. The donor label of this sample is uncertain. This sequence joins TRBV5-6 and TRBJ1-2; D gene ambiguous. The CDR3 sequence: CASSLVQPYGYTF. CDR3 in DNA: TGTGCCAGCAGCTTGGTACAGCCCTATGGCTACACCTTC.